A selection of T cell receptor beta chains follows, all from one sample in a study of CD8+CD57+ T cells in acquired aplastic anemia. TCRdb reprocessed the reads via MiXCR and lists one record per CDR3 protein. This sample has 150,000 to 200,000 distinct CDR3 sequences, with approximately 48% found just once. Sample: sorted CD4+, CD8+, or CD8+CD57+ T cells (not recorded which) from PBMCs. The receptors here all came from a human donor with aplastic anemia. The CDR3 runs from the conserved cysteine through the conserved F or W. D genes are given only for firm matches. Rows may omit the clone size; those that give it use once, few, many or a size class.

CDR3: CASSQDRTSGNYEQYF
DNA: TGTGCCAGCAGCCAAGACCGGACTAGCGGGAACTACGAGCAGTACTTC
V: TRBV4-2
J: TRBJ2-7
size: -
D: TRBD2

CDR3: CAGSLGFGQGGTNEKLFF
DNA: TGCGCCGGCAGCTTGGGATTCGGACAGGGGGGAACTAATGAAAAACTGTTTTTT
V: TRBV5-1
J: TRBJ1-4
size: -
D: TRBD1

CDR3: CASSIAGGYEQYF
DNA: TGTGCCAGTAGTATTGCAGGGGGCTACGAGCAGTACTTC
V: TRBV19
J: TRBJ2-7
size: -
D: TRBD1

CDR3: CASGTGSGTYEQYF
DNA: TGTGCCAGCGGGACAGGGAGCGGGACCTACGAGCAGTACTTC
V: TRBV7-6
J: TRBJ2-7
size: -
D: TRBD1

CDR3: CATSDPLSGSGLGSQFF
DNA: TGTGCCACCAGTGACCCACTTAGCGGGAGTGGGTTGGGTTCGCAGTTCTTC
V: TRBV24-1
J: TRBJ2-1
size: many
D: TRBD2

CDR3: CASSLDLGPLGNTIYF
DNA: TGTGCCAGCAGCTTGGACTTAGGGCCACTAGGAAACACCATATATTTT
V: TRBV5-4
J: TRBJ1-3
size: many
D: -

CDR3: CSAIGMNTEAFF
DNA: TGCAGTGCTATAGGCATGAACACTGAAGCTTTCTTT
V: TRBV20-1
J: TRBJ1-1
size: -
D: -

CDR3: CASSNSRMNTGELFF
DNA: TGTGCCAGTAGTAACTCTAGGATGAACACCGGGGAGCTGTTTTTT
V: TRBV19
J: TRBJ2-2
size: many
D: -

CDR3: CASSAGQPQETQYF
DNA: TGTGCCAGCAGTGCTGGACAGCCACAAGAGACCCAGTACTTC
V: TRBV12-3/TRBV12-4
J: TRBJ2-5
size: many
D: -

CDR3: CATSIGGPVHYGYTF
DNA: TGTGCCACCAGCATCGGGGGGCCAGTGCACTATGGCTACACCTTC
V: TRBV15
J: TRBJ1-2
size: -
D: -

CDR3: CATRGQIDSKNIQYF
DNA: TGTGCCACTAGAGGACAGATTGATTCCAAAAACATTCAGTACTTC
V: TRBV24-1
J: TRBJ2-4
size: many
D: -

CDR3: CASGTAYEQYF
DNA: TGTGCCAGCGGGACAGCCTACGAGCAGTACTTC
V: TRBV7-2
J: TRBJ2-7
size: -
D: TRBD1

CDR3: CSASQASGNTIYF
DNA: TGCAGCGCCTCACAGGCATCTGGAAACACCATATATTTT
V: TRBV29-1
J: TRBJ1-3
size: many
D: -

CDR3: CGAKDRVYGYTF
DNA: TGCGGTGCCAAAGACAGGGTTTACGGCTACACCTTC
V: TRBV20-1
J: TRBJ1-2
size: -
D: TRBD1

CDR3: CASSFPGAEQYF
DNA: TGTGCCAGCAGCTTCCCGGGGGCGGAGCAGTACTTC
V: TRBV7-8
J: TRBJ2-7
size: few
D: -

CDR3: CAISDWVDANTGELFF
DNA: TGTGCCATCAGTGATTGGGTGGACGCGAACACCGGGGAGCTGTTTTTT
V: TRBV10-3
J: TRBJ2-2
size: -
D: -

CDR3: CASSPGQRGETQYF
DNA: TGTGCCAGCAGTCCGGGACAGAGGGGAGAGACCCAGTACTTC
V: TRBV6-1
J: TRBJ2-5
size: -
D: TRBD1

CDR3: CASSWIAGEQFF
DNA: TGTGCCAGCAGCTGGATAGCAGGGGAGCAGTTCTTC
V: TRBV5-4
J: TRBJ2-1
size: many
D: -

CDR3: CASRGGGAPSPQHF
DNA: TGTGCCAGCAGAGGGGGGGGGGCTCCATCGCCCCAGCATTTT
V: TRBV12-3/TRBV12-4
J: TRBJ1-5
size: few
D: -

CDR3: CASSHSTADTQYF
DNA: TGTGCCAGCAGCCACTCGACAGCAGATACGCAGTATTTT
V: TRBV7-2
J: TRBJ2-3
size: many
D: -

CDR3: CSARGLYSLRPPSTDTQYF
DNA: TGCAGTGCTAGAGGTTTATACAGTCTTAGACCGCCGTCTACAGATACGCAGTATTTT
V: TRBV20-1
J: TRBJ2-3
size: -
D: -

CDR3: CATSDLTTGPDTQYF
DNA: TGTGCCACCAGTGATTTGACGACCGGGCCAGATACGCAGTATTTT
V: TRBV24-1
J: TRBJ2-3
size: -
D: -

CDR3: CSAGTASPEAFF
DNA: TGCAGTGCAGGGACAGCGAGCCCAGAAGCTTTCTTT
V: TRBV20-1
J: TRBJ1-1
size: -
D: TRBD1

CDR3: CAISEWDRGNEQFF
DNA: TGTGCCATCAGTGAATGGGACAGGGGAAATGAGCAGTTCTTC
V: TRBV10-3
J: TRBJ2-1
size: -
D: TRBD1

CDR3: CASRSSGGRTDTQYF
DNA: TGTGCCAGCAGAAGTAGCGGGGGACGCACAGATACGCAGTATTTT
V: TRBV2
J: TRBJ2-3
size: -
D: TRBD2

CDR3: CATSPGRPPDTQYF
DNA: TGTGCCACCTCCCCGGGACGGCCCCCAGATACGCAGTATTTT
V: TRBV19
J: TRBJ2-3
size: -
D: -

CDR3: CASSETSAYSYNEQFF
DNA: TGTGCCAGCAGTGAGACGTCAGCTTACTCCTACAATGAGCAGTTCTTC
V: TRBV2
J: TRBJ2-1
size: -
D: -

CDR3: CASSLLGAGEEAFF
DNA: TGCGCCAGCAGCTTGTTGGGGGCGGGGGAAGAAGCTTTCTTT
V: TRBV5-1
J: TRBJ1-1
size: many
D: -

CDR3: CASSSKDRRFNIRNTEAFF
DNA: TGTGCCAGCAGCTCTAAGGACAGGCGGTTTAATATCCGAAACACTGAAGCTTTCTTT
V: TRBV7-1
J: TRBJ1-1
size: few
D: TRBD1

CDR3: CATSDRSGENTGELFF
DNA: TGTGCCACCAGTGATAGGTCGGGGGAGAACACCGGGGAGCTGTTTTTT
V: TRBV24-1
J: TRBJ2-2
size: -
D: -

CDR3: CSVWLRELNYGYTF
DNA: TGCAGCGTATGGCTTCGGGAATTAAACTATGGCTACACCTTC
V: TRBV29-1
J: TRBJ1-2
size: -
D: -

CDR3: CASSQTGTRGNTIYF
DNA: TGTGCCAGCAGCCAAACCGGGACCCGCGGAAACACCATATATTTT
V: TRBV12-3/TRBV12-4
J: TRBJ1-3
size: once
D: -

CDR3: CASSLAPGGNTEAFF
DNA: TGTGCCAGCAGCTTAGCGCCAGGGGGGAACACTGAAGCTTTCTTT
V: TRBV7-9
J: TRBJ1-1
size: many
D: TRBD1

CDR3: CASHPGVFERGRGETQYF
DNA: TGTGCCAGCCATCCTGGGGTGTTTGAGCGGGGGAGGGGAGAGACCCAGTACTTC
V: TRBV19
J: TRBJ2-5
size: many
D: TRBD2

CDR3: CASSRQGVHQPQHF
DNA: TGTGCCAGCAGCAGACAGGGAGTCCATCAGCCCCAGCATTTT
V: TRBV6-1
J: TRBJ1-5
size: many
D: TRBD1

CDR3: CASSFSGDDSPLHF
DNA: TGCGCCAGCAGCTTCTCAGGGGACGACTCACCCCTCCACTTT
V: TRBV5-1
J: TRBJ1-6
size: -
D: -

CDR3: CASSPSVGRPATDTQYF
DNA: TGTGCCAGCAGCCCCTCGGTTGGGCGGCCGGCCACAGATACGCAGTATTTT
V: TRBV9
J: TRBJ2-3
size: many
D: -

CDR3: CASSATGDQPQHF
DNA: TGTGCCAGCAGCGCGACAGGAGATCAGCCCCAGCATTTT
V: TRBV7-9
J: TRBJ1-5
size: many
D: -

CDR3: CASSEARALGSGANVLTF
DNA: TGTGCCAGCAGTGAGGCTAGAGCCCTGGGTTCTGGGGCCAACGTCCTGACTTTC
V: TRBV2
J: TRBJ2-6
size: -
D: -

CDR3: CASSSSGTVITDTQYF
DNA: TGTGCCAGCAGCTCATCCGGGACAGTGATCACAGATACGCAGTATTTT
V: TRBV7-2
J: TRBJ2-3
size: many
D: TRBD1

CDR3: CATSDLKGNSYEQYF
DNA: TGTGCCACCAGTGATTTAAAGGGTAACTCCTACGAGCAGTACTTC
V: TRBV24-1
J: TRBJ2-7
size: many
D: -

CDR3: CASSLAAGNLGTEAFF
DNA: TGTGCCAGCAGCTTAGCGGCAGGGAATCTGGGGACTGAAGCTTTCTTT
V: TRBV7-2
J: TRBJ1-1
size: many
D: -

CDR3: CAISESVGGTGELFF
DNA: TGTGCCATCAGTGAGTCCGTGGGAGGGACCGGGGAGCTGTTTTTT
V: TRBV10-3
J: TRBJ2-2
size: -
D: TRBD2

CDR3: CASNEGLYVGYTF
DNA: TGTGCCAGCAACGAGGGCCTCTATGTCGGCTACACCTTC
V: TRBV6-1
J: TRBJ1-2
size: many
D: -

CDR3: CASSLQQGGNQPQHF
DNA: TGTGCCAGCAGCTTACAACAGGGTGGCAATCAGCCCCAGCATTTT
V: TRBV7-6
J: TRBJ1-5
size: -
D: -

CDR3: CASSQEVFQETQYF
DNA: TGTGCCAGCAGCCAAGAGGTTTTTCAGGAGACCCAGTACTTC
V: TRBV4-2
J: TRBJ2-5
size: -
D: -

CDR3: CASSPPPGQYNSPLHF
DNA: TGTGCCAGTAGTCCTCCCCCGGGACAGTATAATTCACCCCTCCACTTT
V: TRBV19
J: TRBJ1-6
size: once
D: TRBD1

CDR3: CSARDAGAGANVLTF
DNA: TGCAGTGCTAGAGATGCCGGGGCTGGGGCCAACGTCCTGACTTTC
V: TRBV20-1
J: TRBJ2-6
size: -
D: -

CDR3: CASSMGQGGYGYTF
DNA: TGTGCCAGTAGTATGGGACAGGGTGGCTATGGCTACACCTTC
V: TRBV19
J: TRBJ1-2
size: few
D: TRBD1

CDR3: CAWSVGTSAYNEQFF
DNA: TGTGCCTGGAGTGTAGGGACTAGCGCCTACAATGAGCAGTTCTTC
V: TRBV30
J: TRBJ2-1
size: few
D: TRBD2

CDR3: CASSLMTSGVEGTQYF
DNA: TGTGCCAGCAGTTTAATGACTAGCGGGGTTGAGGGGACCCAGTACTTC
V: TRBV12-3/TRBV12-4
J: TRBJ2-5
size: many
D: TRBD2

CDR3: CASSMDGTYNSPLHF
DNA: TGTGCCAGTAGTATGGATGGAACCTATAATTCACCCCTCCACTTT
V: TRBV19
J: TRBJ1-6
size: -
D: -

CDR3: CATSGQGADQPQHF
DNA: TGTGCCACCAGTGGGCAGGGGGCAGATCAGCCCCAGCATTTT
V: TRBV24-1
J: TRBJ1-5
size: -
D: TRBD1

CDR3: CASRARSATGELFF
DNA: TGTGCCAGCAGGGCCCGGTCGGCAACCGGGGAGCTGTTTTTT
V: TRBV9
J: TRBJ2-2
size: once
D: -

CDR3: CSARTGNLQCRSPLHF
DNA: TGCAGTGCGCGGACCGGGAACCTTCAGTGTCGGTCACCCCTCCACTTT
V: TRBV20-1
J: TRBJ1-6
size: -
D: -

CDR3: CASSKTGTGGLYEQYF
DNA: TGTGCCAGCAGTAAAACCGGGACAGGGGGTTTGTACGAGCAGTACTTC
V: TRBV6-2/TRBV6-3
J: TRBJ2-7
size: many
D: TRBD1

CDR3: CASSYSEPSRAYEQYF
DNA: TGTGCCAGCAGTTACTCGGAACCATCTAGGGCCTACGAGCAGTACTTC
V: TRBV6-5
J: TRBJ2-7
size: -
D: -